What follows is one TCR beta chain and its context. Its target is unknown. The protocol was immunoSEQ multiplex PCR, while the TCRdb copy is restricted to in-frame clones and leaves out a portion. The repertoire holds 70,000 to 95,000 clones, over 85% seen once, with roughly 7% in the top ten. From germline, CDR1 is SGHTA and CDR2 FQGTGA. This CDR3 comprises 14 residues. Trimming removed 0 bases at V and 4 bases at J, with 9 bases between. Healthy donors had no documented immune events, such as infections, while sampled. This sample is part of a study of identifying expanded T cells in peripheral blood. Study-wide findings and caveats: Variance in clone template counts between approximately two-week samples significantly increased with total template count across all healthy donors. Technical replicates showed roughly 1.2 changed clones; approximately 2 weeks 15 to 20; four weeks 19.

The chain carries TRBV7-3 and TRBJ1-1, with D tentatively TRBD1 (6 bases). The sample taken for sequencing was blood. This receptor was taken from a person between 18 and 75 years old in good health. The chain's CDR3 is CASSLTLQGTEAFF. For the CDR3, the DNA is TGTGCCAGCAGCTTAACTTTACAGGGCACTGAAGCTTTCTTT.